What follows describes a single T cell receptor (beta chain). Per the authors' pipeline: Reference gene primer amplification gave estimated nucleated cell counts. Libraries were prepared by immunoSEQ multiplex PCR; TCRdb keeps only in-frame clonotypes and omits some of them. V and J calls plus clone size are reproduced from that table; the DNA served to infer D and trimming. The repertoire holds some 80,000 clones, with 75% to 90% as singletons. The data were obtained in a study of blood T cell repertoires in COVID-19. For the study at large: Samples representing acute and convalescent COVID-19 were sourced from the United States, Italy and Spain. In each case, the material was cDNA or gDNA derived from T cells, B-cell-depleted T cells, or PBMCs.

Germline V CDR1 and CDR2: SEHNR, FQNEAQ (reference sequence). V gave up 5 bases and J gave up 9 bases, with 20 bases separating them. The CDR3 extends over 15 amino acids. This sequence was found in a human donor in a cohort sampled during active COVID-19. The V call is TRBV7-9, the J call TRBJ2-1; the D gene is possibly TRBD2 (5 bases). The specimen was peripheral blood. The CDR3 is CASSPGSKPRGEQFF. CDR3 DNA: TGTGCCAGCAGCCCTGGGAGTAAACCCCGTGGTGAGCAGTTCTTC. Looking up the rest from reference TRBV7-9 and TRBJ2-1 gives the full variable domain: DTGVSQNPRHKITKRGQNVTFRCDPISEHNRLYWYRQTLGQGPEFLTYFQNEAQLEKSRLLSDRFSAERPKGSFSTLEIQRTEQGDSAMYLCASSPGSKPRGEQFFGPGTRLTVL.